The T cell receptor beta chain described here comes from a study of response to subunit inactivated influenza vaccine. With respect to this clonotype: Its antigen remains unidentified.

Whole-study results and caveats: New T cells are recruited in small numbers by each seasonal influenza vaccination, according to the authors' suggestion.

A single record per CDR3 protein comes from TCRdb applying MiXCR to the RT-PCR reads. The table includes fewer than 550,000 distinct CDR3 sequences, less than 30% detected once. Per the germline V gene, CDR1 is SQVTM and CDR2 is ANQGSEA. This CDR3 has 12 amino acids. V lost 7 bases and J 2 bases, leaving 10 bases between the germline ends. This TCR was sampled from a man aged 45-60 years who received an inactivated influenza vaccine. The chain recombines TRBV29-1 with TRBJ2-3; D gene uncertain. The sample here was CD4+ T cells sorted from PBMCs, taken roughly 5 days after vaccination. CDR3 in DNA: TGCAGCGCTGATAGTTTCACAGATACGCAGTATTTT. It encodes CSADSFTDTQYF.